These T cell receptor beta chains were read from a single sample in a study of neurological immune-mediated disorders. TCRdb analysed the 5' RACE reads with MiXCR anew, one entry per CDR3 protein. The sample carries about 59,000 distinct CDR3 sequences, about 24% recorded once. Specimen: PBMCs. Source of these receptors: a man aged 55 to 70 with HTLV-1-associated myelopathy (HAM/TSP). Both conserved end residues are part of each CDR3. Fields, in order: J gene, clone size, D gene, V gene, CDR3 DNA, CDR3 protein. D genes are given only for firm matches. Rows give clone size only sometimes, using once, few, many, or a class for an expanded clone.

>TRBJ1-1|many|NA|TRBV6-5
TGTGCCAGCAGTTACTCAATCGCGTCAGTGAACACTGAAGCTTTCTTT
CASSYSIASVNTEAFF
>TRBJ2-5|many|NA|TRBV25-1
TGTGCCAGCAGTGAAATGGCAGGGGAAGAGACCCAGTACTTC
CASSEMAGEETQYF
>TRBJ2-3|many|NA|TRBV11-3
TGTGCCAGCAGCTTAGTCCCTAGGGATACGCAGTATTTT
CASSLVPRDTQYF
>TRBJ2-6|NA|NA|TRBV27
TGTGCCAGCAGTTTAGGGATGGGGGAGGCCAACGTCCTGACTTTC
CASSLGMGEANVLTF
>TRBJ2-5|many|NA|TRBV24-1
TGTGCCACCAGTGATAGGAGGTCTTACCAAGAGACCCAGTACTTC
CATSDRRSYQETQYF
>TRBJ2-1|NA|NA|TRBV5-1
TGCGCCAGCAGCTTGGCCGGGGGTGGGGCTTACAATGAGCAGTTCTTC
CASSLAGGGAYNEQFF
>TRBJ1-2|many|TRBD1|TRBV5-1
TGCGCCAGCAGCCTGACGGACAGGATCAACTATGGCTACACCTTC
CASSLTDRINYGYTF
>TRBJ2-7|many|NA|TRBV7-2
TGTGCCAGCAGCTTAGGATGGGATTACAGGGATGCCCGCGTCGGCTACGAGCAGTACTTC
CASSLGWDYRDARVGYEQYF
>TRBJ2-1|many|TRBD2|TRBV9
TGTGCCAGCAGCGTACTAGCGGGAGGAATCTTCTACAATGAGCAGTTCTTC
CASSVLAGGIFYNEQFF
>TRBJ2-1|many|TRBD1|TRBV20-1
TGCAGTGCTGAGGACAGGGGAGGGCTCGCACAAAATGAGCAGTTCTTC
CSAEDRGGLAQNEQFF
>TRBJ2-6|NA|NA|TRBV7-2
TGTGCCAGCAGCTTTTACTCATCTGGGGCCAACGTCCTGACTTTC
CASSFYSSGANVLTF
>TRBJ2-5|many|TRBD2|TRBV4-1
TGCGCCAGCAGCCCCACGTGGAGTAGCGGGAGGGCCAGCGGTTGGGAAGAGACCCAGTACTTC
CASSPTWSSGRASGWEETQYF
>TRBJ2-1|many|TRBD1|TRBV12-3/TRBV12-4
TGTGCCAGCAGTCCCTCGGGACAGGGGGCATCTGTCTTC
CASSPSGQGASVF
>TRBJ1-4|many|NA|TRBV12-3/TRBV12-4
TGTGCCAGCAGTTTACAGATCCGGGAAAAACTGTTTTTT
CASSLQIREKLFF
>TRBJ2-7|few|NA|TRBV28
TGTCCCAGAGCGGCTAGCAGTGGCTACGAGCAGTACTTC
CPRAASSGYEQYF
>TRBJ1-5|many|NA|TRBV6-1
TGTGCCAGCAGCCTTGAGAAGGGTAATCAGCCCCAGCATTTT
CASSLEKGNQPQHF
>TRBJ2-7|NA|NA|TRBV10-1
TGCGCCAGCAGTGAGACCACGATCCACGAGCAGTACTTC
CASSETTIHEQYF
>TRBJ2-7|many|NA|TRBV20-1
TGCAGTGCCATAGGGGCGGGACGTACCTACTACGAGCAGTACTTC
CSAIGAGRTYYEQYF
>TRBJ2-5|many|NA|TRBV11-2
TGTGCCAGCAGCTTAGGGGTTGGGGGACAAGAGACCCAGTACTTC
CASSLGVGGQETQYF
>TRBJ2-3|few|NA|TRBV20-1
TGCAGTGCTAGCCGGAAGGTCGTGGACACGCAGTATTTT
CSASRKVVDTQYF
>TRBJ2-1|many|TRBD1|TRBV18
TGTGCCAGCTCACCACCGGGACAGGGAGGGAATGAGCAGTTCTTC
CASSPPGQGGNEQFF
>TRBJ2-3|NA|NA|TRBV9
TGTGCCAGCAGCGTAGTGTCGGGAATTGTAGATACGCAGTATTTT
CASSVVSGIVDTQYF
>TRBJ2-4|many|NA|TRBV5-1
TGCGCCAGCAGCTTGAGCGGAACCAAAAACATTCAGTACTTC
CASSLSGTKNIQYF
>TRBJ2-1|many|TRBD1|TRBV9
TGTGCCAGCAGCGTAGTCGGACAGGCTTACAATGAGCAGTTCTTC
CASSVVGQAYNEQFF
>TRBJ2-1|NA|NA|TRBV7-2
TGTGCCAGCAGCTCGCCGGCCCCTTACAATGAGCAGTTCTTC
CASSSPAPYNEQFF
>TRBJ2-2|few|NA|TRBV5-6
TGTGCCAGCAGCCCCCCAACCGGGGAGCTGTTTTTT
CASSPPTGELFF
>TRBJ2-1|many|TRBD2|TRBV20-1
TGCAGTGCTAGATCTATTAGCGGGAGGGCCTACAATGAGCAGTTCTTC
CSARSISGRAYNEQFF
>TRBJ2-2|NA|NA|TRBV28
TGTGCCAGCAGTTTATACGGCAGGGTCCCCGGGGAGCTGTTTTTT
CASSLYGRVPGELFF
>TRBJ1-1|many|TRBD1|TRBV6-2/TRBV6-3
TGTGCCAGCAGTTACCCGGGACAGGGGGCGCCTGAAGCTTTCTTT
CASSYPGQGAPEAFF
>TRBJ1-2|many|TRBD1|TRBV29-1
TGCAGCGTTGAAGATAGGGGACAGGGTGACTACACCTTC
CSVEDRGQGDYTF
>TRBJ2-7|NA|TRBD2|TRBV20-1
TGCAGCGCTAGCAAGGTAGCGGGTCAGACCTACGAGCAGTACTTC
CSASKVAGQTYEQYF